The clone carrying this TCR beta chain has ten or more counts. Amplified TCR beta CDR3 regions came from RNA transcripts. A first-round RT-PCR of the TCR CDR3 used the HTBI primer set. TCRdb reprocessed the multiplex PCR reads with MiXCR, giving one entry per CDR3 protein. The sample lists 300,000 to 450,000 distinct CDR3 sequences; more than 14% were seen once. Germline CDR1 and CDR2: DFQATT and SNEGSKA (reference sequence). V was shortened by 2 bases and J by 4 bases, with 19 bases between the two germline ends. The length of the CDR3 is 16 residues. These data originate in a study of T cells in Graves' hyperthyroidism and ophthalmopathy. Study-level background: Peripheral blood was drawn at first diagnosis, prior to all treatment.

It was uncontrolled infection, other autoimmune disease, pregnancy or lactation that excluded patients. The origin of this receptor is a woman aged 25 to 39 with Graves' ophthalmopathy. Sequences were obtained from blood. The chain couples TRBV20-1 to TRBJ2-3; D not certain. CDR3 sequence reads: CSARPLTLTQADTQYF. CDR3 nucleotides: TGCAGTGCTAGACCTTTGACTTTAACCCAAGCAGATACGCAGTATTTT.